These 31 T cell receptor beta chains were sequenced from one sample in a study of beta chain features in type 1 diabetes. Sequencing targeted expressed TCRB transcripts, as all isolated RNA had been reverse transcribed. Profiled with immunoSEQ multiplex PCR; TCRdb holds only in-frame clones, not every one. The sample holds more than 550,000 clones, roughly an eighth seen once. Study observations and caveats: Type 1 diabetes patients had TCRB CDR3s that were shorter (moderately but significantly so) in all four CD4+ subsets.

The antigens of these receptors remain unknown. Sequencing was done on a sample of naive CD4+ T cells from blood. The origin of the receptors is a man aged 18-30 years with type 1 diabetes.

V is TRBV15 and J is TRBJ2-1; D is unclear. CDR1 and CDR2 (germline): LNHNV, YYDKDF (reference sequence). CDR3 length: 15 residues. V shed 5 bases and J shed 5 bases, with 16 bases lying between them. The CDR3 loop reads CATSLGGRVDNEQFF. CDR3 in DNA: TGTGCCACCAGCCTCGGCGGTAGGGTCGACAATGAGCAGTTCTTC.

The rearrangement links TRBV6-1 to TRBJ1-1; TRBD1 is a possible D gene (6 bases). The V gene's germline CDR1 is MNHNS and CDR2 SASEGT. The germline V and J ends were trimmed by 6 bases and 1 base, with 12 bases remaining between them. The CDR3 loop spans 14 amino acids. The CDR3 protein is CASSAGQTNTEAFF. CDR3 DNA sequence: TGTGCCAGCAGCGCCGGACAGACGAACACTGAAGCTTTCTTT.

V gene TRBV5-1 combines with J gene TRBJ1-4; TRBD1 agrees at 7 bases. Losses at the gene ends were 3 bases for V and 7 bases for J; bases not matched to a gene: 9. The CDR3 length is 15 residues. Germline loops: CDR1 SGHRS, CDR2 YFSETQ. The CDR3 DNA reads TGCGCCAGCAGCTCCCGGATGTCAGGGGGTGAAAAACTGTTTTTT. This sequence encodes CASSSRMSGGEKLFF.

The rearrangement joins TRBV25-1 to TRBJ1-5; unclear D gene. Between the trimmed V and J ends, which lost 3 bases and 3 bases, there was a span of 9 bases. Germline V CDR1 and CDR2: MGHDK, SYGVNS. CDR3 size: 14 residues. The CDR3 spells CASSDWRLNQPQHF. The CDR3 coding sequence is TGTGCCAGCAGTGATTGGCGGCTCAATCAGCCCCAGCATTTT.

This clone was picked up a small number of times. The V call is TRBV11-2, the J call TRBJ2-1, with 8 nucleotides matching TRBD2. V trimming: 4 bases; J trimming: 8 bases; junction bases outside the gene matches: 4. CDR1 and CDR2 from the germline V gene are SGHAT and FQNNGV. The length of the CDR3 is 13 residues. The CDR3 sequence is CASSSGLDYEQFF. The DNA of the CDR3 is TGTGCCAGCAGCTCGGGACTAGATTATGAGCAGTTCTTC.

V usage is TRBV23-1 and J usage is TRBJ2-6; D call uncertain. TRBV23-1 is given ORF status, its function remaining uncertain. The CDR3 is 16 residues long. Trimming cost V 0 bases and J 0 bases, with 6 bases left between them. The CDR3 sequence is CASSQSIPSGANVLTF. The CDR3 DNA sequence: TGCGCCAGCAGTCAATCGATCCCCTCTGGGGCCAACGTCCTGACTTTC.

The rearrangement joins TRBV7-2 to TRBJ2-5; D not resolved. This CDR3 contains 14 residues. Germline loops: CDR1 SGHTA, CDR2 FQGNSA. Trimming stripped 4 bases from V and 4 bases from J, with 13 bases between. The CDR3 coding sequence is TGTGCCAGCAGCTCCGGACCGTCCGGAGAGACCCAGTACTTC. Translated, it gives CASSSGPSGETQYF.

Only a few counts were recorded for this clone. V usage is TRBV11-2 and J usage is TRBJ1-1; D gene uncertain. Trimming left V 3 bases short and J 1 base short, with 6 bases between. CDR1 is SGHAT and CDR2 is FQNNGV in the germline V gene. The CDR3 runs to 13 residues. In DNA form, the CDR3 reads TGTGCCAGCAGCTTCGCGGGGAACACTGAAGCTTTCTTT. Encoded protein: CASSFAGNTEAFF.

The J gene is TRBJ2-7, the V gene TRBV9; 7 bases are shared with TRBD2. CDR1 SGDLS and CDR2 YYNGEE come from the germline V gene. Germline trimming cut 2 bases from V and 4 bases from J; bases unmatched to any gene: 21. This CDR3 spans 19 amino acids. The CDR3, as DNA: TGTGCCAGCAGCGTGGCCCCCAACCCCGGCGGGGGAAGGTTTTACGAGCAGTACTTC. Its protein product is CASSVAPNPGGGRFYEQYF. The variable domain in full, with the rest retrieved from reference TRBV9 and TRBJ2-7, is DSGVTQTPKHLITATGQRVTLRCSPRSGDLSVYWYQQSLDQGLQFLIQYYNGEERAKGNILERFSAQQFPDLHSELNLSSLELGDSALYFCASSVAPNPGGGRFYEQYFGPGTRLTVT.

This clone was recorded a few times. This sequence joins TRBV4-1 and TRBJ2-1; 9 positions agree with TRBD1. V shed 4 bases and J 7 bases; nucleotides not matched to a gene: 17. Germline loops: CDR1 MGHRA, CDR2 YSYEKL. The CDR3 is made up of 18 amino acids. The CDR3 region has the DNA TGCGCCAGCAGCCGGGCATGGGGAGGGACAGGGATGGGAAATGAGCAGTTCTTC. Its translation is CASSRAWGGTGMGNEQFF.

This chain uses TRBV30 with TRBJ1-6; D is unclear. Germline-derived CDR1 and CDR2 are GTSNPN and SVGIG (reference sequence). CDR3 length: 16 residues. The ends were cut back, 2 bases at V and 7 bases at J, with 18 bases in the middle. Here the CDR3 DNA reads TGTGCCTGGAGTCCGGACCCGGCGGGGTGGAATTCACCCCTCCACTTT. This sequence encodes CAWSPDPAGWNSPLHF. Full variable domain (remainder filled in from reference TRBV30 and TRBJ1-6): SQTIHQWPATLVQPVGSPLSLECTVEGTSNPNLYWYRQAAGRGLQLLFYSVGIGQISSEVPQNLSASRPQDRQFILSSKKLLLSDSGFYLCAWSPDPAGWNSPLHFGNGTRLTVT.

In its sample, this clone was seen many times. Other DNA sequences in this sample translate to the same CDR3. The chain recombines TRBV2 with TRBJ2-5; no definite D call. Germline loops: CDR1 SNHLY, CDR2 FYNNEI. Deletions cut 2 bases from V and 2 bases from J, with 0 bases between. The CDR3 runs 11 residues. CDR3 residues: CASSEQETQYF. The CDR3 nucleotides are TGTGCCAGCAGTGAACAAGAGACCCAGTACTTC.

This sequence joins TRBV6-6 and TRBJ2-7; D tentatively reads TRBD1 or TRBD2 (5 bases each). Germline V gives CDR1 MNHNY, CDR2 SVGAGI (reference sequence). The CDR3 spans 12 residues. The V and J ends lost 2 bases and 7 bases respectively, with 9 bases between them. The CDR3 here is CASSYGGREQYF. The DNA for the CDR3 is TGTGCCAGCAGTTACGGGGGACGGGAGCAGTACTTC.

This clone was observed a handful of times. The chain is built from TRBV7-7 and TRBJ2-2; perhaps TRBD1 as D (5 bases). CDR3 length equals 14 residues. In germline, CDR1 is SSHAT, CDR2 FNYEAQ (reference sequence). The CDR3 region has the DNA TGTGCTACCTCGGTGACAGAAAAAACCGGGGAGCTGTTTTTT. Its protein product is CATSVTEKTGELFF. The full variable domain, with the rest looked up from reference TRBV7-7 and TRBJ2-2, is GAGVSQSPRYKVTKRGQDVTLRCDPISSHATLYWYQQALGQGPEFLTYFNYEAQPDKSGLPSDRFSAERPEGSISTLTIQRTEQRDSAMYRCATSVTEKTGELFFGEGSRLTVL.

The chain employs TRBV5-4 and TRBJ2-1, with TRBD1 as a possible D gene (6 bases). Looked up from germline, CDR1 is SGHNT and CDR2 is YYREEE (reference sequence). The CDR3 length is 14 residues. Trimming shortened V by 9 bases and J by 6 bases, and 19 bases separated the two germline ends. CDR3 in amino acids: CAIHGTQGSNEQFF. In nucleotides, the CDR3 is TGTGCCATACACGGGACACAAGGTTCCAATGAGCAGTTCTTC.

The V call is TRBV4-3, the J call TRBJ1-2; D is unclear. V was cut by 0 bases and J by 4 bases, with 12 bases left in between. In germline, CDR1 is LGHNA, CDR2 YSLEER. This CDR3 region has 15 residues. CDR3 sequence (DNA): TGCGCCAGCAGCCAAGAGAGGTACGGCCTCTATGGCTACACCTTC. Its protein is CASSQERYGLYGYTF.

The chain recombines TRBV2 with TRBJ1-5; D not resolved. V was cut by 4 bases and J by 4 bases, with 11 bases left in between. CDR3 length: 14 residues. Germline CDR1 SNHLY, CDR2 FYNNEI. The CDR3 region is CASSVGITNQPQHF. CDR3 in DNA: TGTGCCAGCAGTGTTGGGATTACGAATCAGCCCCAGCATTTT. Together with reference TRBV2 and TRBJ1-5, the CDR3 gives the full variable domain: EPEVTQTPSHQVTQMGQEVILRCVPISNHLYFYWYRQILGQKVEFLVSFYNNEISEKSEIFDDQFSVERPDGSNFTLKIRSTKLEDSAMYFCASSVGITNQPQHFGDGTRLSIL.

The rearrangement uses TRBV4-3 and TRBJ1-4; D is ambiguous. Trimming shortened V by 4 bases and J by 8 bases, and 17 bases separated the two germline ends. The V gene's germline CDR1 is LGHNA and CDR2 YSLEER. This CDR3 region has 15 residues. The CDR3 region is CASSPDVGRREKLFF. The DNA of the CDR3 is TGCGCCAGCAGCCCTGACGTGGGGAGACGGGAAAAACTGTTTTTT.

This chain's CDR3 is CASSPGLADTGELFF. The DNA of the CDR3 is TGCGCCAGCAGCCCGGGACTAGCTGACACCGGGGAGCTGTTTTTT. The chain is built from TRBV5-1 and TRBJ2-2; TRBD2 aligns across 9 bases. This CDR3 has 15 residues. Germline V gene lookup returns CDR1 SGHRS and CDR2 YFSETQ. V lost 4 bases, J lost 3 bases, and 4 bases stayed unmatched. The variable domain in full, with the rest retrieved from reference TRBV5-1 and TRBJ2-2, is KAGVTQTPRYLIKTRGQQVTLSCSPISGHRSVSWYQQTPGQGLQFLFEYFSETQRNKGNFPGRFSGRQFSNSRSEMNVSTLELGDSALYLCASSPGLADTGELFFGEGSRLTVL.

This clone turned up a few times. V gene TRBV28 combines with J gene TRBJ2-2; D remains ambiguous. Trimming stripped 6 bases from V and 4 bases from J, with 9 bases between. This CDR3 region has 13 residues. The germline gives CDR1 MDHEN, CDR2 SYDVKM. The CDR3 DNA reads TGTGCCAGCAGCCTCCGGAGCACCGGGGAGCTGTTTTTT. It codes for CASSLRSTGELFF.

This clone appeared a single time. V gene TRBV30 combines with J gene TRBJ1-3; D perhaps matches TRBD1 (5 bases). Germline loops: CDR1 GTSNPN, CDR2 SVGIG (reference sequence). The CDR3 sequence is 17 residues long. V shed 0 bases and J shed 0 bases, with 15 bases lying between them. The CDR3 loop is CAWSVSGQPSSGNTIYF. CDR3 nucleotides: TGTGCCTGGAGTGTCTCGGGGCAGCCTAGCTCTGGAAACACCATATATTTT.

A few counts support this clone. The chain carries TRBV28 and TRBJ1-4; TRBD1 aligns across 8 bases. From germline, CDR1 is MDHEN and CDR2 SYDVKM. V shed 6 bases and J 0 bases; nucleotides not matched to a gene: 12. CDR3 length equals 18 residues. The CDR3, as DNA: TGTGCCAGCAGCAATGGACAGGGCTTCTTTGCAACTAATGAAAAACTGTTTTTT. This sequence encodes CASSNGQGFFATNEKLFF.

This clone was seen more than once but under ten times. Here the CDR3 reads CASSLAGKNSPLHF. The CDR3 bases are TGTGCCAGCAGCTTAGCAGGGAAGAATTCACCCCTCCACTTT. The chain uses TRBV7-9 and TRBJ1-6; D unclear. The CDR3 has 14 residues. The ends were cut back, 0 bases at V and 7 bases at J, with 7 bases in the middle. The germline CDR1 and CDR2 sequences are SEHNR and FQNEAQ (reference sequence). Full variable domain (remainder filled in from reference TRBV7-9 and TRBJ1-6): DTGVSQNPRHKITKRGQNVTFRCDPISEHNRLYWYRQTLGQGPEFLTYFQNEAQLEKSRLLSDRFSAERPKGSFSTLEIQRTEQGDSAMYLCASSLAGKNSPLHFGNGTRLTVT.

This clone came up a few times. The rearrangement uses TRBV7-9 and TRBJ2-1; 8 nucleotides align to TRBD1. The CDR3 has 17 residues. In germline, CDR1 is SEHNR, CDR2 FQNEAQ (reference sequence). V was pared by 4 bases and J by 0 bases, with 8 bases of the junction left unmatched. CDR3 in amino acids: CASSSRTGLGSYNEQFF. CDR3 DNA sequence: TGTGCCAGCAGCTCCCGGACAGGGTTAGGCTCCTACAATGAGCAGTTCTTC.

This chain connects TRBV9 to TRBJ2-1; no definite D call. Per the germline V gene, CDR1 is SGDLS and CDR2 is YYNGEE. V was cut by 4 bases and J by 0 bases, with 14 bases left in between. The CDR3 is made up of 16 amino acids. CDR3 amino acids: CASSPGAPSSYNEQFF. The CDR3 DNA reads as TGTGCCAGCAGCCCCGGAGCCCCCAGCTCCTACAATGAGCAGTTCTTC. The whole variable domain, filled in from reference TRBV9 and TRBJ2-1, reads DSGVTQTPKHLITATGQRVTLRCSPRSGDLSVYWYQQSLDQGLQFLIQYYNGEERAKGNILERFSAQQFPDLHSELNLSSLELGDSALYFCASSPGAPSSYNEQFFGPGTRLTVL.

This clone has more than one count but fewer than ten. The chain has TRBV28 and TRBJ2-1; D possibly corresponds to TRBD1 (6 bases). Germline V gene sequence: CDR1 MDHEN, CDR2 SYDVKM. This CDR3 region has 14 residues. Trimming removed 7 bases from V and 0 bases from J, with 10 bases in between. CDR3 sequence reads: CASNGRGSYNEQFF. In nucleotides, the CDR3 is TGTGCCAGCAACGGCAGGGGCTCCTACAATGAGCAGTTCTTC. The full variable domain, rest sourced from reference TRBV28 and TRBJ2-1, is DVKVTQSSRYLVKRTGEKVFLECVQDMDHENMFWYRQDPGLGLRLIYFSYDVKMKEKGDIPEGYSVSREKKERFSLILESASTNQTSMYLCASNGRGSYNEQFFGPGTRLTVL.

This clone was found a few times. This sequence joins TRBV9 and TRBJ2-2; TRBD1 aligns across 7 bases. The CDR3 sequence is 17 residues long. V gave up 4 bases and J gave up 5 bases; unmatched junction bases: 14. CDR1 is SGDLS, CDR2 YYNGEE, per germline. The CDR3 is CASSLTGAARDTGELFF. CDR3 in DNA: TGTGCCAGCAGCCTCACAGGGGCCGCGAGGGATACCGGGGAGCTGTTTTTT.

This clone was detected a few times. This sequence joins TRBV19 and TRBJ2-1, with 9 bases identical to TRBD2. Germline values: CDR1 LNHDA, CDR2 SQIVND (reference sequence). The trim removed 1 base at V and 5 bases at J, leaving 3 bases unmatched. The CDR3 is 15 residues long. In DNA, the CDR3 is TGTGCCAGTAGTATAGTAGCGGGAGCGAACAATGAGCAGTTCTTC. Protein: CASSIVAGANNEQFF.

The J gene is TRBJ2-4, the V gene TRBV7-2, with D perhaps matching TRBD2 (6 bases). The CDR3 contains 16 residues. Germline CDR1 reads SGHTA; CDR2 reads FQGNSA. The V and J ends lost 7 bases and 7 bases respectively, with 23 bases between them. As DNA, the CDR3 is TGTGCCAGCACCACTCCCGCGGGACTCGCAGTTAACATTCAGTACTTC. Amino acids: CASTTPAGLAVNIQYF.

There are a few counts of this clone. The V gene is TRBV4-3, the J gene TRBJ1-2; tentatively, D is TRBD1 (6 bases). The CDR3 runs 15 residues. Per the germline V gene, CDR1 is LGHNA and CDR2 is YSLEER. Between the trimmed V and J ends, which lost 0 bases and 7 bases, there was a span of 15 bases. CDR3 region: CASSQEGQGLAGYTF. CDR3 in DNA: TGCGCCAGCAGCCAAGAAGGGCAGGGGTTAGCTGGCTACACCTTC.

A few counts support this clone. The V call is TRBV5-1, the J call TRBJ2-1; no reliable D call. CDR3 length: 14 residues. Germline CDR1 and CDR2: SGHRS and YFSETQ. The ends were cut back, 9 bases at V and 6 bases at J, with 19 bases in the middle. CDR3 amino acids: CATSSEPFTNEQFF. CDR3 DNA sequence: TGCGCCACCAGTTCGGAACCTTTTACCAATGAGCAGTTCTTC.